These 5 T cell receptor beta chains were sequenced from one sample in a study of cytomegalovirus exposure and HLA in healthy donors. Use of 60 Vbeta and 13 Jbeta primers characterized the PCR. The assay was immunoSEQ multiplex PCR, and TCRdb's table has in-frame clones only and misses some. Of around 50,000 clones listed, around three quarters are singletons. The sample consisted of PBMCs. The receptors come from a man aged 25 to 40 in good health and CMV-seropositive.

This chain links TRBV7-2 with TRBJ2-1; maybe TRBD1 (6 bases). V lost 5 bases, J lost 5 bases, and 10 bases lay in between. The CDR3 contains 13 residues. Germline CDR1 and CDR2: SGHTA and FQGNSA. CDR3 region: CASSTTGDNEQFF. CDR3 DNA: TGTGCCAGCAGCACGACAGGTGACAATGAGCAGTTCTTC.

The CDR3 DNA follows: TGTGCCGGTAAGGGGGACACTGAAGCTTTCTTT. Protein sequence: CAGKGDTEAFF. The chain is built from TRBV28 and TRBJ1-1, with D tentatively TRBD1 (6 bases). CDR1 MDHEN and CDR2 SYDVKM come from the germline V gene. This CDR3 has 11 residues. V was shortened by 11 bases and J by 3 bases, with 10 bases between the two germline ends.

The CDR3 DNA reads TGTGCCAGCAGTTGGGGCCCGGAGCAGTACTTC. Amino acids: CASSWGPEQYF. V and J are TRBV28 and TRBJ2-7; D might be TRBD1 (5 bases). The ends were cut back, 4 bases at V and 7 bases at J, with 8 bases in the middle. CDR1 is MDHEN, CDR2 SYDVKM, per germline. The CDR3 spans 11 residues.

The V call is TRBV6-4, the J call TRBJ2-1, with 9 bases that match TRBD2. The CDR3 totals 14 residues. The germline gives CDR1 MRHNA, CDR2 SNTAGT. V lost 2 bases to trimming and J lost 5 bases; unmatched junction nucleotides: 1. CDR3 residues: CASSDAGGHNEQFF. The CDR3 DNA sequence: TGTGCCAGCAGTGACGCGGGGGGGCACAATGAGCAGTTCTTC.

V and J are TRBV7-7 and TRBJ1-3, with a weak D call TRBD1 (5 bases). CDR3 length: 13 residues. CDR1 SSHAT and CDR2 FNYEAQ come from the germline V gene (reference sequence). V was cut by 4 bases and J by 8 bases, with 12 bases left in between. CDR3 DNA sequence: TGTGCCAGCAGCTCGGGGACTGCCGACACCATATATTTT. Protein sequence: CASSSGTADTIYF. Variable domain in full (rest from reference TRBV7-7 and TRBJ1-3): GAGVSQSPRYKVTKRGQDVTLRCDPISSHATLYWYQQALGQGPEFLTYFNYEAQPDKSGLPSDRFSAERPEGSISTLTIQRTEQRDSAMYRCASSSGTADTIYFGEGSWLTVV.